This T cell receptor (beta chain) originates from a study of CXCR3-negative and CXCR3-positive naive CD8 T cells. Sorting yielded triplicates of about 330,000 cells for each CD8+ T cell subset. Preparation of TRB cDNA libraries relied on 5' RACE carrying UMI labels. TCRdb reprocessed the 5' RACE reads and stores each CDR3 protein as one record, lacking DNA. The sample table includes 45,000 to 55,000 distinct CDR3 sequences. The CDR3 runs 14 residues. Looked up from germline, CDR1 is MDHEN and CDR2 is SYDVKM. The study, taken as a whole, reports: The authors found comparable surface CD5 between naive subsets and inferred TCR strength from TRB CDR3 properties. Most assays used freshly isolated PBMCs, as cryopreservation partially reduced CXCR3. Memory CD8+ cells had much lower diversity, and both naive subsets had comparably high diversity.

As regards this clonotype: Its antigen is not known.

Specimen: memory CD8+ T cells from blood. The chain carries TRBV28 and TRBJ2-7; the TRBD1 assignment by TCRdb is unverifiable without DNA. This sequence was found in a human donor in good health. Some clones in this sample may be carry-over from other donors' samples. CDR3 loop: CASSLIPASYEQYF.